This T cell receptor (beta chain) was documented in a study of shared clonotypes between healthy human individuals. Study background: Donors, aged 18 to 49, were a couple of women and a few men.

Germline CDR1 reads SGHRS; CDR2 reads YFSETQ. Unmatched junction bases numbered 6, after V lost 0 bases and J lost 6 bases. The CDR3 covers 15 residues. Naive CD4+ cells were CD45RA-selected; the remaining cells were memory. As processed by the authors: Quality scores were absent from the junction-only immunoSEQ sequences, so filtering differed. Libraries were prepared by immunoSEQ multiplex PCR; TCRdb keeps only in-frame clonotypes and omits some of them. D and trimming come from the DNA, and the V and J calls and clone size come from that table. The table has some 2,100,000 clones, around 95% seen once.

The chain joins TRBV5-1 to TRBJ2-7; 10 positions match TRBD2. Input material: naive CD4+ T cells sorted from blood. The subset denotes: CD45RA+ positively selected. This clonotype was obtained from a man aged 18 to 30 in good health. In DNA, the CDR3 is TGCGCCAGCAGCTTGGTGACTAGCGGGCTTTCCGAGCAGTACTTC. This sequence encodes CASSLVTSGLSEQYF.